Listed below are T cell receptor beta chains from one sample, sequenced in a study of neurological immune-mediated disorders. TCRdb re-analysed the 5' RACE reads in MiXCR, keeping a single row per CDR3 protein. The sample has about 40,000 distinct CDR3 sequences; about 14% are singletons. Sequenced sample: PBMCs. Every receptor here comes from a woman aged 45-65 years with HTLV-1-associated myelopathy (HAM/TSP). Both conserved end residues are part of each CDR3. D genes are given only for firm matches. Only part of the rows carry a size: once, few, many, or a class if the clone is expanded.

CDR3aa,CDR3nt,v_gene,j_gene,d_gene,abundance
CASRVTPTKNTEAFF,TGTGCCAGCAGAGTTACACCGACTAAGAACACTGAAGCTTTCTTT,TRBV6-2/TRBV6-3,TRBJ1-1,.,many
CAIGTEAAEAFF,TGTGCCATCGGAACGGAAGCCGCTGAAGCTTTCTTT,TRBV10-3,TRBJ1-1,.,many
CSARASYRGNGYTF,TGCAGTGCTAGAGCCTCATATAGAGGGAATGGCTACACCTTC,TRBV20-1,TRBJ1-2,.,many
CASSLAAAGGGETQYF,TGTGCCAGCAGCTTAGCTGCAGCGGGGGGAGGGGAGACCCAGTACTTC,TRBV7-2,TRBJ2-5,TRBD2,medium-sized
CAISDPPQSSYNSPLHF,TGTGCCATCAGTGACCCCCCTCAGAGCTCCTATAATTCACCCCTCCACTTT,TRBV10-3,TRBJ1-6,.,many
CASSQPRYKKLFF,TGTGCCAGCAGCCAACCGAGATATAAAAAACTGTTTTTT,TRBV7-2,TRBJ1-4,.,.
CASSVGTGGVYEQYF,TGTGCCAGCAGTGTGGGGACAGGGGGCGTATACGAGCAGTACTTC,TRBV6-1,TRBJ2-7,TRBD1,.
CASRQTSGGSSYNEQFF,TGTGCCAGCAGACAGACTAGCGGGGGAAGCTCCTACAATGAGCAGTTCTTC,TRBV11-2,TRBJ2-1,TRBD2,many
CASSAMDRANNSPLHF,TGCGCCAGCAGCGCCATGGACAGGGCTAATAATTCACCCCTCCACTTT,TRBV5-1,TRBJ1-6,TRBD1,many
CASSYGEVRETQYF,TGTGCCAGCAGCTATGGGGAAGTAAGAGAGACCCAGTACTTC,TRBV5-4,TRBJ2-5,.,many
CASSPGTGSQPQHF,TGTGCCAGCAGCCCCGGGACAGGGAGCCAGCCCCAGCATTTT,TRBV5-6,TRBJ1-5,TRBD1,many
CATSDLSYGYTF,TGTGCCACCAGTGATTTGAGTTATGGCTACACCTTC,TRBV24-1,TRBJ1-2,.,many
CASRYDRDTQYF,TGCGCCAGCAGATACGATAGAGATACGCAGTATTTT,TRBV5-1,TRBJ2-3,.,many
CASRSSRSIYEQYF,TGTGCCAGCAGGTCGTCTAGATCGATTTACGAGCAGTACTTC,TRBV12-3/TRBV12-4,TRBJ2-7,.,many
CSALKRGGATDTQYF,TGCAGTGCTCTTAAGCGGGGGGGGGCCACAGATACGCAGTATTTT,TRBV20-1,TRBJ2-3,TRBD2,many
CASSLGTHTDTQYF,TGTGCCAGCAGCTTGGGCACCCACACAGATACGCAGTATTTT,TRBV7-9,TRBJ2-3,.,medium-sized
CQQPDTSPGELFF,TGCCAGCAGCCAGACACGAGCCCCGGGGAGCTGTTTTTT,TRBV3-1,TRBJ2-2,.,.
CSARDSSSGLEQFF,TGCAGTGCTAGAGACTCTTCTTCCGGACTTGAGCAGTTCTTC,TRBV20-1,TRBJ2-1,.,many
CSARGQGDLSEQFF,TGCAGTGCTAGGGGACAGGGAGATTTGAGCGAGCAGTTCTTC,TRBV20-1,TRBJ2-1,TRBD1,many
CASVLGRGNSPLHF,TGTGCCAGCGTCTTAGGAAGAGGTAATTCACCCCTCCACTTT,TRBV6-2/TRBV6-3,TRBJ1-6,.,once
CSAGQGGHNEQFF,TGCAGCGCCGGACAGGGAGGCCACAATGAGCAGTTCTTC,TRBV29-1,TRBJ2-1,TRBD1,many
CASRSGPLSPGDTQYF,TGCGCCAGCAGATCGGGCCCTCTATCCCCGGGGGATACGCAGTATTTT,TRBV5-1,TRBJ2-3,.,many
CASSYGANSNQPQHF,TGTGCCAGCAGCTACGGGGCAAATAGCAATCAGCCCCAGCATTTT,TRBV5-6,TRBJ1-5,.,many
CAIRGKSWDSEAFF,TGTGCCATCAGGGGTAAAAGCTGGGACAGTGAAGCTTTCTTT,TRBV10-3,TRBJ1-1,TRBD1,many
CASSPEGQAYNEQFF,TGTGCCAGCTCCCCGGAGGGACAGGCTTACAATGAGCAGTTCTTC,TRBV18,TRBJ2-1,TRBD1,.
CSASIRGLNTEAFF,TGCAGTGCTAGTATCCGGGGACTGAACACTGAAGCTTTCTTT,TRBV20-1,TRBJ1-1,.,many
CASSLAGPTDTQYF,TGTGCCAGCAGTCTAGCGGGGCCCACAGATACGCAGTATTTT,TRBV12-3/TRBV12-4,TRBJ2-3,TRBD2,many
CASIADRHGELFF,TGTGCCAGCATTGCCGACAGGCACGGGGAGCTGTTTTTT,TRBV2,TRBJ2-2,.,many
CASSLGGSKETQYF,TGCGCCAGCAGCTTGGGCGGGAGCAAAGAGACCCAGTACTTC,TRBV5-1,TRBJ2-5,TRBD2,many
CASSLDAGRRTEAFF,TGTGCCAGCAGCTTAGATGCGGGAAGACGAACTGAAGCTTTCTTT,TRBV7-2,TRBJ1-1,.,many
CATGWTGKGETQYF,TGTGCCACCGGGTGGACAGGGAAGGGAGAGACCCAGTACTTC,TRBV4-2,TRBJ2-5,TRBD1,many
CATSRASSGNTIYF,TGTGCCACCAGCAGAGCCAGCTCTGGAAACACCATATATTTT,TRBV15,TRBJ1-3,.,many
CASSLSDRTNQPQHF,TGCGCCAGCAGCTTGAGTGACAGGACTAATCAGCCCCAGCATTTT,TRBV5-1,TRBJ1-5,.,many
CATSDPTAGGADTQYF,TGTGCCACCAGTGATCCCACAGCGGGTGGCGCAGATACGCAGTATTTT,TRBV24-1,TRBJ2-3,.,many
CASSYGQYDEQFF,TGTGCCAGCAGTTACGGACAGTACGATGAGCAGTTCTTC,TRBV6-5,TRBJ2-1,.,few
CASSLPGTYEQYF,TGTGCCAGCAGCTTGCCCGGTACCTACGAGCAGTACTTC,TRBV5-6,TRBJ2-7,.,many
CASMGQPNTEAFF,TGTGCCAGCATGGGACAGCCGAACACTGAAGCTTTCTTT,TRBV7-2,TRBJ1-1,TRBD1,many
CASSVEAAVSGNTIYF,TGTGCCAGCAGCGTAGAAGCAGCCGTCTCTGGAAACACCATATATTTT,TRBV9,TRBJ1-3,.,many
CASSSFGTEAFF,TGTGCCAGCAGTTCCTTCGGAACTGAAGCTTTCTTT,TRBV6-2/TRBV6-3,TRBJ1-1,.,many
CATRESDYGYTF,TGTGCCACCAGGGAGAGTGACTATGGCTACACCTTC,TRBV6-2/TRBV6-3,TRBJ1-2,.,many
CASSIRTSGGATDTQYF,TGTGCCAGCAGCATCCGGACTAGCGGGGGGGCCACAGATACGCAGTATTTT,TRBV11-3,TRBJ2-3,TRBD2,many
CSARQGGEYNEQFF,TGCAGTGCCCGCCAGGGCGGAGAATACAATGAGCAGTTCTTC,TRBV20-1,TRBJ2-1,.,many
CASSQGIMNTEAFF,TGTGCCAGCAGCCAGGGGATCATGAACACTGAAGCTTTCTTT,TRBV14,TRBJ1-1,.,many
CSARVALLSSYNSPLHF,TGCAGTGCTAGAGTAGCTCTTTTAAGCTCCTATAATTCACCCCTCCACTTT,TRBV20-1,TRBJ1-6,.,many
CASSQEEGAATEAFF,TGCGCCAGCAGCCAAGAGGAGGGGGCGGCCACTGAAGCTTTCTTT,TRBV4-3,TRBJ1-1,TRBD1,many
CSAAYPPNGNTIYF,TGCAGCGCTGCGTACCCCCCGAATGGAAACACCATATATTTT,TRBV29-1,TRBJ1-3,.,many
CASRAGDPAKQYF,TGTGCCAGCAGGGCTGGGGACCCGGCCAAGCAGTACTTC,TRBV12-3/TRBV12-4,TRBJ2-7,.,many
CASSRPGQSPEQYF,TGTGCCAGCAGCCGTCCGGGACAGTCCCCCGAGCAGTACTTC,TRBV3-1,TRBJ2-7,TRBD1,.
CASSYSPDGYGELFF,TGTGCCAGCAGTTACTCTCCTGACGGTTACGGGGAGCTGTTTTTT,TRBV6-5,TRBJ2-2,.,many
CASNLTGQLSSYGYTF,TGTGCCAGCAACTTGACCGGACAGCTCAGTTCTTATGGCTACACCTTC,TRBV5-4,TRBJ1-2,.,many
CSASGAGTRTYEQYF,TGCAGTGCTAGTGGGGCCGGCACGAGGACCTACGAGCAGTACTTC,TRBV20-1,TRBJ2-7,.,many
CSARVETQYF,TGCAGTGCTAGAGTGGAGACCCAGTACTTC,TRBV20-1,TRBJ2-5,.,many
CASSLVGTGRNEQFF,TGCGCCAGCAGCTTGGTAGGGACTGGGAGGAATGAGCAGTTCTTC,TRBV5-1,TRBJ2-1,.,.
CASSPQGPDTQYF,TGTGCCAGCAGCCCCCAGGGCCCAGATACGCAGTATTTT,TRBV12-3/TRBV12-4,TRBJ2-3,.,many